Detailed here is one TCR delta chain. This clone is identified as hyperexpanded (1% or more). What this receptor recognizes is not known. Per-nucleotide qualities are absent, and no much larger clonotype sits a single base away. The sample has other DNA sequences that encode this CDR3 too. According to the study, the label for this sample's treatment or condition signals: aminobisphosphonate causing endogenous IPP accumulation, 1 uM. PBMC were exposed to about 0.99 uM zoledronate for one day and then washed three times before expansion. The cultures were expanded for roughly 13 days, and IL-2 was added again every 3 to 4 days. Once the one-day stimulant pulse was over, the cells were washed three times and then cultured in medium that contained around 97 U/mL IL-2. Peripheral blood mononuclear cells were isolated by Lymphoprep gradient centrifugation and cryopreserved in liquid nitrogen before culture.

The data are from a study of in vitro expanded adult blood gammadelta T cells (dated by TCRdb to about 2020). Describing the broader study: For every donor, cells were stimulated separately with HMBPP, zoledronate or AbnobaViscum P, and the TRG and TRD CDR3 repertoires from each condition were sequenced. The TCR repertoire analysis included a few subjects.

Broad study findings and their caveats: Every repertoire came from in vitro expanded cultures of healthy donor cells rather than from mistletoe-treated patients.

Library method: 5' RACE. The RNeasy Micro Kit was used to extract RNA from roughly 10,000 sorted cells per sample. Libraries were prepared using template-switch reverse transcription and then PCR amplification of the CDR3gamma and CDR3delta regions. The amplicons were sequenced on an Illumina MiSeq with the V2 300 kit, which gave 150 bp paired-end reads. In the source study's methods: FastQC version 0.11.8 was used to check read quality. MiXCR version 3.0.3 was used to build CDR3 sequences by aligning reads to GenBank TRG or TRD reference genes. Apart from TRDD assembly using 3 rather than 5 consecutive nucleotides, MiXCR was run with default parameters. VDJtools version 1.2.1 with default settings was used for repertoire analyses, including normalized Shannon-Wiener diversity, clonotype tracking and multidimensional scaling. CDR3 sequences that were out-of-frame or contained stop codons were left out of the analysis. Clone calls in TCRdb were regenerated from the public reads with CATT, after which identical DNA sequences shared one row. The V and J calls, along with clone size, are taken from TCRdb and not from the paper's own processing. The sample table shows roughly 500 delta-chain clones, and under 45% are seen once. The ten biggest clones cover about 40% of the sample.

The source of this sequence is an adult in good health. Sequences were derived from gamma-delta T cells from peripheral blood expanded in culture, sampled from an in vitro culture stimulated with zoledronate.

The CDR3 has the sequence CACDTVGLPILGDVPAVRYTDKLIF. The nucleotide sequence reads TGTGCCTGTGACACCGTAGGCCTTCCTATTCTTGGGGATGTCCCCGCGGTACGGTACACCGATAAACTCATCTTT. The rearrangement joined TRDV2 to TRDJ1; TRDD2 agrees with 8 junctional bases. The germline V gene specifies GEAIGNYY as CDR1 and EKD as CDR2. Measured from the cysteine to the phenylalanine, the CDR3 is 25 residues long. Only the CDR3 part of the read is kept: 75 bases, read in frame from the first base. Trimming leaves V shorter by 0 bases and J shorter by 0 bases, with the junction holding 32 bases beyond the gene matches.